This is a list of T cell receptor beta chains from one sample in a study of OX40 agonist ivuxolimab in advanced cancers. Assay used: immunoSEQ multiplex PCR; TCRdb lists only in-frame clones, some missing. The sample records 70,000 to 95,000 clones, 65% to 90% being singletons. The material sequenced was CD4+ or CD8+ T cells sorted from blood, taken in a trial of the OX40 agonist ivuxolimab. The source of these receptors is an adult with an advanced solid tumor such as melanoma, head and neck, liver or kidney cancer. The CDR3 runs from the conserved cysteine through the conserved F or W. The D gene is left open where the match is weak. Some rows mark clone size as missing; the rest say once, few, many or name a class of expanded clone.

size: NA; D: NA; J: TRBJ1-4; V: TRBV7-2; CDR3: CASSLRPQGDEKLFF; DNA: TGTGCCAGCAGCCTCAGACCGCAAGGGGATGAAAAACTGTTTTTT
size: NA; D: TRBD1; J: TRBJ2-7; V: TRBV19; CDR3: CASSQRDRSPTYEQYF; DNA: TGTGCCAGTAGTCAAAGGGACAGATCCCCTACATACGAGCAGTACTTC
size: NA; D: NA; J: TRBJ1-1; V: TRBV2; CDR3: CASSVEGNTEAFF; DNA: TGTGCCAGCAGTGTCGAGGGGAACACTGAAGCTTTCTTT
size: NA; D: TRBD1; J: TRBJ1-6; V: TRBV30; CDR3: CAGGQANSPLHF; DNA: TGTGCCGGGGGACAGGCAAATTCACCCCTCCACTTT
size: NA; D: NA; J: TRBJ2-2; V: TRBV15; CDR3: CATSRVSSGELFF; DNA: TGTGCCACCAGCAGAGTAAGCTCCGGGGAGCTGTTTTTT
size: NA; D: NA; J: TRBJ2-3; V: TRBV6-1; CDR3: CASSEYTQYF; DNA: TGTGCCAGCAGTGAATATACGCAGTATTTT
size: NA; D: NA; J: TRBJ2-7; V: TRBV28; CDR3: CASTLAGRNEQYF; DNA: TGTGCCAGCACCCTCGCAGGGAGGAACGAGCAGTACTTC
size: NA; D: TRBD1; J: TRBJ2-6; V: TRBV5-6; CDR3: CAGRQGSGGANVLTF; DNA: TGTGCCGGGCGACAGGGATCCGGTGGGGCCAACGTCCTGACTTTC
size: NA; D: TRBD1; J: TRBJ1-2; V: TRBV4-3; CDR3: CASSQAQGIRDYGYTF; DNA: TGCGCCAGCAGCCAGGCACAGGGGATTCGAGACTATGGCTACACCTTC
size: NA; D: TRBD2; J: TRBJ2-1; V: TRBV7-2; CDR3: CASSFGGRRYNEQFF; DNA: TGTGCCAGCAGCTTTGGCGGGAGACGCTACAATGAGCAGTTCTTC
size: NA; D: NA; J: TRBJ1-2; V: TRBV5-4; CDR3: CASSLAQNYGYTF; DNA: TGTGCCAGCAGCTTGGCACAGAACTATGGCTACACCTTC
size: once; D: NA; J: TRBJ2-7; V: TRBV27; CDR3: CASSLKQGYEQYF; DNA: TGTGCCAGCAGTTTAAAACAGGGCTACGAGCAGTACTTC
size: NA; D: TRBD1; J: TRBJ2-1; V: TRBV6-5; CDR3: CASSGTGDGEQFF; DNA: TGTGCCAGCTCCGGGACAGGGGATGGAGAGCAGTTCTTC
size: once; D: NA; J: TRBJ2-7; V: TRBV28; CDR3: CASTAGGGPYEQYF; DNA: TGTGCCAGCACCGCCGGAGGGGGCCCCTACGAGCAGTACTTC
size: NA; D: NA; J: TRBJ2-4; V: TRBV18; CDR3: CASSPPIAKNIQYF; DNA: TGTGCCAGCTCACCACCGATAGCCAAAAACATTCAGTACTTC